This T cell receptor beta chain is drawn from a study of cytomegalovirus exposure and HLA in healthy donors. A remark on this clone: Its antigen is unidentified.

CDR3 size: 16 residues. Germline trimming cut 3 bases from V and 3 bases from J; bases unmatched to any gene: 10. Germline V gene data show CDR1 as MGHDK and CDR2 as SYGVNS. Study-level findings and limits: Generally TCR sequences proved uncommon, though certain public TCRs appeared in numerous donors. Later analysis identified a missense DCLRE1C variant that was linked to TCR beta V- and J-gene trimming. Sequencing likely produced, as an artifact, a cluster of highly shared sequence variants.

The PCR employed 60 Vbeta primers together with 13 Jbeta primers. Method: immunoSEQ multiplex PCR; TCRdb's copy keeps in-frame clones and lacks some. In the table there are about 170,000 clones, roughly 84% of which are singletons. The chain joins TRBV25-1 to TRBJ1-2; 7 positions agree with TRBD1. Specimen: PBMCs. This clonotype originated in a male donor in good health and CMV-seronegative. The CDR3 bases are TGTGCCAGCAGTGATCTGGGTAGGGGGCAAGACTATGGCTACACCTTC. Encoded protein: CASSDLGRGQDYGYTF.